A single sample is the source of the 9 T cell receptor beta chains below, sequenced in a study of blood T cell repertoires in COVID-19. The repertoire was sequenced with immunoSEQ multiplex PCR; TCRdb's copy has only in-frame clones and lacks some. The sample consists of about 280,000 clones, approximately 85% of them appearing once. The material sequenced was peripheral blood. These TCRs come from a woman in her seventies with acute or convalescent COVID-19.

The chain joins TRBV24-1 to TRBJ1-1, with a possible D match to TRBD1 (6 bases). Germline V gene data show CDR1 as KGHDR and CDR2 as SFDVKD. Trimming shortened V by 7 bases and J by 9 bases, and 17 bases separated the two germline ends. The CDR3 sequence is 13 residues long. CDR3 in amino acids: CATRQGEGRKAFF. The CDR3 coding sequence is TGTGCCACCAGACAGGGTGAGGGTAGGAAAGCTTTCTTT.

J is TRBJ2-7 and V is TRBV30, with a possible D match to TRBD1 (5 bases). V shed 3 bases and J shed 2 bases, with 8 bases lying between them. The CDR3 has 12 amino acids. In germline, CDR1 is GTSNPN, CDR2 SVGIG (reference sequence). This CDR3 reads CAWREGAYEQYF. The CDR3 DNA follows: TGTGCCTGGAGAGAAGGGGCCTACGAGCAGTACTTC.

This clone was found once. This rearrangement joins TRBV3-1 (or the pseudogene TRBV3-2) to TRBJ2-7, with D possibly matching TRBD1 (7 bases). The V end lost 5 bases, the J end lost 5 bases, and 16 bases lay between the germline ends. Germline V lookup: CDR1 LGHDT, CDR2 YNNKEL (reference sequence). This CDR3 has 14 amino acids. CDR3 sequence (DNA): TGTGCCAGCAGCTCATCGGGCAGGGGGGACGAGCAGTACTTC. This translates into CASSSSGRGDEQYF.

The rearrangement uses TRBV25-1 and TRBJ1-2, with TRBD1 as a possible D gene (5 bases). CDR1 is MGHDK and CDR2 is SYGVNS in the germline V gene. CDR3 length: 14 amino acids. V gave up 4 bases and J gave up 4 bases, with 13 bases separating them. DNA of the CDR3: TGTGCCAGCAGTGCAGGGATTCGAAGCTATGGCTACACCTTC. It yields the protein CASSAGIRSYGYTF.

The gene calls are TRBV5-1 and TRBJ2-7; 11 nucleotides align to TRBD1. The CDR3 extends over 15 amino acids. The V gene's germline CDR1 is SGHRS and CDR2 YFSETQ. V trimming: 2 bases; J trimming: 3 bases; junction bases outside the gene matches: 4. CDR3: CASSFGTGGFYEQYF. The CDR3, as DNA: TGCGCCAGCAGCTTCGGGACAGGGGGTTTCTACGAGCAGTACTTC.

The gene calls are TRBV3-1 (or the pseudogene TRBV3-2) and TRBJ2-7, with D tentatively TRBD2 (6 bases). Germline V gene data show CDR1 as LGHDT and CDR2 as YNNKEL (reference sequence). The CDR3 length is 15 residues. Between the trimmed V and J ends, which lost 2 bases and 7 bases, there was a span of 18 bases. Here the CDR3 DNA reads TGTGCCAGCAGCCAAAGCTTCGGCGGGGTAGGAGAGCAGTACTTC. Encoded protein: CASSQSFGGVGEQYF.

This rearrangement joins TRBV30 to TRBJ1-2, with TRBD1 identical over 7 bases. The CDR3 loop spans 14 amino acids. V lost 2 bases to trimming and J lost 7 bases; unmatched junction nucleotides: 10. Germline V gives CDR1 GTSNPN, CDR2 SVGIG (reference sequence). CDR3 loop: CAWSLTGEISGYTF. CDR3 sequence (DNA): TGTGCCTGGAGTCTAACAGGGGAGATAAGTGGCTACACCTTC.

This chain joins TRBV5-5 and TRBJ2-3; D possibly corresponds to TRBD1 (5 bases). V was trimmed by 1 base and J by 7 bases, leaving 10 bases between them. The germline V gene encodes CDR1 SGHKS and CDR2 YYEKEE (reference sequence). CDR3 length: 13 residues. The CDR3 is CASSLLPGNTQYF. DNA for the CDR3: TGTGCCAGCAGCTTGCTCCCAGGGAATACGCAGTATTTT.

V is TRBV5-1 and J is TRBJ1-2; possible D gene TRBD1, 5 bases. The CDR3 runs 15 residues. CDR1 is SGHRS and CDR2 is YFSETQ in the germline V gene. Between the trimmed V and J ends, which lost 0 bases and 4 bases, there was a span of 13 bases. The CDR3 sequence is CASSLEGAAIYGYTF. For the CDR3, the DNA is TGCGCCAGCAGCTTGGAAGGGGCCGCGATCTATGGCTACACCTTC. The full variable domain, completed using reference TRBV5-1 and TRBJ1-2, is KAGVTQTPRYLIKTRGQQVTLSCSPISGHRSVSWYQQTPGQGLQFLFEYFSETQRNKGNFPGRFSGRQFSNSRSEMNVSTLELGDSALYLCASSLEGAAIYGYTFGSGTRLTVV.